The T cell receptor (beta chain) described here comes from a study of identical twins. Concerning this clonotype: Its target is not known.

MiXCR was run by TCRdb on the 5' RACE reads, yielding one entry per CDR3 protein. The sample has about 520,000 distinct CDR3 sequences, approximately 22% seen once. Study-wide results and caveats: Some out-of-frame alpha sequences were shared by twins, and these showed excess low generation probability. The more abundant beta clonotypes in cord blood had fewer insertions, and memory repertoires did not show this.

The germline gives CDR1 LNHDA, CDR2 SQIVND (reference sequence). This CDR3 has 17 amino acids. Trimming removed 3 bases from V and 5 bases from J, with 22 bases in between. In addition, the sample was reused for a study of T cells expressing NK-cell markers. As that report states: An anti-gamma-delta TCR antibody confined sorting to alpha-beta TCR T cells across several of the experiments.

The sequencing sample was made of CD4+ T cells sorted from blood. The chain carries TRBV19 and TRBJ1-2; D unresolved. The receptor's source is a woman younger than 35 in good health. This CDR3 reads CASSIRQPLTSFYGYTF. The CDR3, as DNA: TGTGCCAGTAGTATTCGCCAGCCCTTAACGAGTTTTTATGGCTACACCTTC. The complete variable domain, with remaining parts taken from reference TRBV19 and TRBJ1-2, reads DGGITQSPKYLFRKEGQNVTLSCEQNLNHDAMYWYRQDPGQGLRLIYYSQIVNDFQKGDIAEGYSVSREKKESFPLTVTSAQKNPTAFYLCASSIRQPLTSFYGYTFGSGTRLTVV.